This T cell receptor beta chain was captured in a study of T cell repertoires in cytomegalovirus infection (dated by TCRdb to between 2018 and 2021). In terms of the full investigation: Donor HLA type was relevant to the analysis, because carriage of CMV infection together with the matching HLA type was indicated by public TCR beta signatures. Study-wide conclusions, independent of this receptor: In the ex vivo response, HLA-C-restricted CMV-specific TCR beta clonotypes were dominant, and in two of eight donors the single most frequent clonotype came from this HLA-C-restricted group. Carriers of CMV infection plus the relevant HLA type were discriminated by the cumulative frequency of public TCR beta family members in the study cohort and in an independent approximately 400-donor cohort.

The reads were generated on an Illumina HiSeq 1500. TCRdb's own reprocessing of the public reads used fastp at Q25 and MiXCR and kept productive beta chains. Duplicate CDR3 protein sequences are folded into a single record with the most common DNA and genes. Recorded for this sample are more than 250,000 distinct CDR3 sequences; roughly 15% of them occurred a single time. Around 8.1% of the sample is taken by the ten largest. The CDR3 measures 14 amino acids from cysteine to phenylalanine. Solely the CDR3 DNA is kept, with 42 bases framed from the first base. Per the germline V gene, MDHEN is the CDR1 and SYDVKM is the CDR2. A distance of 18 bases separates the germline ends of V and J, which lose 6 bases and 10 bases respectively. This clonotype was found many times. Its antigen is still unknown. One base away there is no much larger clone; base qualities are not given.

The chain is encoded by TRBV28 joined to TRBJ1-4, with the identity of the D gene unclear. Sequencing was carried out using PBMCs. The TCR comes from a human donor in good health (CMV status not recorded). Some clones in this sample may be carry-over from other donors' samples. The sequenced DNA: TGTGCCAGCAGGACCACCGTTATTGGACGAAAACTGTTTTTT. Its product reads: CASRTTVIGRKLFF.